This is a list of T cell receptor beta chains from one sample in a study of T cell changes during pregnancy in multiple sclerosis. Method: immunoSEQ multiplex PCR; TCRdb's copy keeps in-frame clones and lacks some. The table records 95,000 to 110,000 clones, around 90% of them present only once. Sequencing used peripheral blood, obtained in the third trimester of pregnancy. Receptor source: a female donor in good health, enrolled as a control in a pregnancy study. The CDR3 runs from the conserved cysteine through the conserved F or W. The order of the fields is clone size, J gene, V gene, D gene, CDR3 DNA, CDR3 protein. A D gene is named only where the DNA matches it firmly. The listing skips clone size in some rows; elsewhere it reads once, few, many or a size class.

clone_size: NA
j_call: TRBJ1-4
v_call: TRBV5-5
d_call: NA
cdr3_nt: TGTGCCAGCAGCTTGGATACAGGGCTTAACCCATCAACTAATGAAAAACTGTTTTTT
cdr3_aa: CASSLDTGLNPSTNEKLFF

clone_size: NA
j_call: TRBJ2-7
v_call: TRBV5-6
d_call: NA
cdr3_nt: TGTGCCAGCAGCATACAGGGTCTCGTGCACGAGCAGTACTTC
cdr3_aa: CASSIQGLVHEQYF

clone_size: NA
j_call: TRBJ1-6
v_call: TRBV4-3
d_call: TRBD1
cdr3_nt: TGCGCCAGCAGCCACCCTTATAACCCCGGACAGGGAAATTCACCCCTCCACTTT
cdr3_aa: CASSHPYNPGQGNSPLHF

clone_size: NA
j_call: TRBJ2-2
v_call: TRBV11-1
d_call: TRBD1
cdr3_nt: TGTGCCAGCACCAAGACAGGGGACACCGGGGAGCTGTTTTTT
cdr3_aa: CASTKTGDTGELFF

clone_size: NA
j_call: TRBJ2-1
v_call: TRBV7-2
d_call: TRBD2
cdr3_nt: TGTGCCAGCAGCTTTCTACTAGCGGGGGGGTATAATGAGCAGTTCTTC
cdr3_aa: CASSFLLAGGYNEQFF

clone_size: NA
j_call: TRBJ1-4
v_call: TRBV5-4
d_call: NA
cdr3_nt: TGTGCCAGCAGCTTGGAAGGGGCTCCGCAGGGAAAACTGTTTTTT
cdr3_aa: CASSLEGAPQGKLFF

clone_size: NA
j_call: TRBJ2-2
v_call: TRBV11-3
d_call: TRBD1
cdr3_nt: TGTGCCAGCAGGAATACAGGGGGTACCGGGGAGCTGTTTTTT
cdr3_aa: CASRNTGGTGELFF

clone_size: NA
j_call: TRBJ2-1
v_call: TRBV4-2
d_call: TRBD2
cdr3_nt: TGTGCCAGCAGCCCCGGACTAGCGGACTACAATGAGCAGTTCTTC
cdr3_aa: CASSPGLADYNEQFF

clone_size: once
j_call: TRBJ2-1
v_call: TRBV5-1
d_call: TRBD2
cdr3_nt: TGCGCCAGCAGCGGAAAGGAGCGGGGGGGCCCCAATGAGCAGTTCTTC
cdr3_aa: CASSGKERGGPNEQFF

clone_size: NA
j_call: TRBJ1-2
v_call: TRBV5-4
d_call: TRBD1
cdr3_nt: TGTGCCAGCAGCTCCCCCGACAGGGGCTATGGCTACACCTTC
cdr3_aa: CASSSPDRGYGYTF

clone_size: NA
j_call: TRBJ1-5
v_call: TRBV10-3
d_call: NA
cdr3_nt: TGTGCCATCAGCCGGGACGGAGGGAATCAGCCCCAGCATTTT
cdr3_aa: CAISRDGGNQPQHF

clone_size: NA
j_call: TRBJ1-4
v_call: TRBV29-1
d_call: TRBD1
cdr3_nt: TGCAGCGCCGCACCGACCGGACAGGGTGGGAAAAAACTGTTTTTT
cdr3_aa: CSAAPTGQGGKKLFF

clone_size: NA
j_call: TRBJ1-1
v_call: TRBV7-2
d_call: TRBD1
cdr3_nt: TGTGCCAGCATACCGGGACAGTTGAACACTGAAGCTTTCTTT
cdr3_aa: CASIPGQLNTEAFF

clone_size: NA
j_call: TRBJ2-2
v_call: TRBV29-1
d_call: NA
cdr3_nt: TGCAGCGCCGGACAGTCTGGCGGGGAGCTGTTTTTT
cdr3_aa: CSAGQSGGELFF

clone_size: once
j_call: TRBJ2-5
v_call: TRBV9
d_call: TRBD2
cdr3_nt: TGTGCCAGCAGCGCTAGCGGGGGGAACCGAGAGACCCAGTACTTC
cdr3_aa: CASSASGGNRETQYF

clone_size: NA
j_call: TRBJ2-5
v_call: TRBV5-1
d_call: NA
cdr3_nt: TGCGCCAGCAGCCGCCTTCTTGGAGCCCAAGAGACCCAGTACTTC
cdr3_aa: CASSRLLGAQETQYF

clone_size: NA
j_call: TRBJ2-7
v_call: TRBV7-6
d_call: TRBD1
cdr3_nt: TGTGCCAGCAGCTTAGCGGGGCGGACAGGGGAGGACGAGCAGTACTTC
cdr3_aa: CASSLAGRTGEDEQYF

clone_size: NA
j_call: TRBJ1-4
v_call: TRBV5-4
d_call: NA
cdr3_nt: TGTGCCAGCAGCCCCAGGCCTAATGAAAAACTGTTTTTT
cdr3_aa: CASSPRPNEKLFF

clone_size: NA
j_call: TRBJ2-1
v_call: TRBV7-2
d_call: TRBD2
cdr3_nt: TGTGCCAAAAGGGGGCTAGCGGGGGGAGATGAGCAGTTCTTC
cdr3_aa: CAKRGLAGGDEQFF

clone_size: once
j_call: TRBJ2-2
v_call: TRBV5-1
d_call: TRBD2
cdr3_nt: TGCGCCAGCAGCAAACTAGCGGGGGGCCTACATTCGAACACCGGGGAGCTGTTTTTT
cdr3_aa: CASSKLAGGLHSNTGELFF

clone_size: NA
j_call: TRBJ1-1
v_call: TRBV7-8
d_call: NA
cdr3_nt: TGTGCCAGCAGCTTAGGTGGGGCAAACACTGAAGCTTTCTTT
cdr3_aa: CASSLGGANTEAFF

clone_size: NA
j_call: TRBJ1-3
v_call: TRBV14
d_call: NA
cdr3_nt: TGTGCCAGCAGCCAAGTGACAGTGGGAAACACCATATATTTT
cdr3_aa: CASSQVTVGNTIYF

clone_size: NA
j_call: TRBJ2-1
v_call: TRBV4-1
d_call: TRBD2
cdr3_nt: TGCGCCAGCAGCCAAGATAGAAGCGGGGGCTACTACAATGAGCAGTTCTTC
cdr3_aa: CASSQDRSGGYYNEQFF

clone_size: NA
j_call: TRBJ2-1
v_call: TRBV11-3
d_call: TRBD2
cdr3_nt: TGTGCCAGCAGCTCAAGGACTAGCGGGTTCAATGAGCAGTTCTTC
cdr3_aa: CASSSRTSGFNEQFF

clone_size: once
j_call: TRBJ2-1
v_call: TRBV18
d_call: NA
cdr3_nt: TGTGCCAGCTCACCTAGCGGAGATGAGCAGTTCTTC
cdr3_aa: CASSPSGDEQFF

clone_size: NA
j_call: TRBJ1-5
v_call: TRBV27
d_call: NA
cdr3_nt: TGTGCCAGCAGTTTCTCCCCCCCAGGCCTCGGACTTTATAGCAATCAGCCCCAGCATTTT
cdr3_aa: CASSFSPPGLGLYSNQPQHF

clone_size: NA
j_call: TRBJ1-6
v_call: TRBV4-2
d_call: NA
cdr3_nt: TGTGCCAGCAGCCACAGTAGGGAGACTCATTCACCCCTCCACTTT
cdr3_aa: CASSHSRETHSPLHF

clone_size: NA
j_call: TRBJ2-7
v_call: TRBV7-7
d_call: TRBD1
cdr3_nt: TGTGCTAGCAGCCCAGACAGGGGCTACGAGCAGTACTTC
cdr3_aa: CASSPDRGYEQYF

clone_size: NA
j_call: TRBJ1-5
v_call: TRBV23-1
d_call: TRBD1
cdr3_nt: TGCGCCAGACAATGGCACGGAGAGGGACAGGGCGGCAATCAGCCCCAGCATTTT
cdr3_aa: CARQWHGEGQGGNQPQHF

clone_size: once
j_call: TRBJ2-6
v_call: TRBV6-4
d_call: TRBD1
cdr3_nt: TGTGCCAGCAGTCAGGACAGGGTCTCTGGGGCCAACGTCCTGACTTTC
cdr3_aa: CASSQDRVSGANVLTF

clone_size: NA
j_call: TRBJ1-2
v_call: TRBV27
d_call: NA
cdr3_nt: TGTGCCAGCGGGCAGGGTGGTGGCTACACCTTC
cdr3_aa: CASGQGGGYTF

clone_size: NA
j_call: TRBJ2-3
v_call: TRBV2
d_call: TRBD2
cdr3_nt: TGTGCCAGCAGCTGGACTAGCGGCCGCACAGATACGCAGTATTTT
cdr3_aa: CASSWTSGRTDTQYF

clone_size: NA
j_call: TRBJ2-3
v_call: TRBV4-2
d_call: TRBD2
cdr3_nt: TGTGCCAGCAGCCAAGTCGGGGGGTCAAGCACAGATACGCAGTATTTT
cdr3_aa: CASSQVGGSSTDTQYF

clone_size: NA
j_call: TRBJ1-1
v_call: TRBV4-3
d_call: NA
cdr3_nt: TGCGCCAGCAGCCAACAGGGCCAAGGGACTGAAGCTTTCTTT
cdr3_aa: CASSQQGQGTEAFF

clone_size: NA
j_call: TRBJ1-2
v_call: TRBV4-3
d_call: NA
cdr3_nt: TGCGCCAGCAGCCCGGGTGTAGGCTACACCTTC
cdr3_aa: CASSPGVGYTF

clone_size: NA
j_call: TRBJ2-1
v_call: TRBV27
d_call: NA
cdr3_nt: TGTGCCAGCAGTAGATACAGGAGCTACAATGAGCAGTTCTTC
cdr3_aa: CASSRYRSYNEQFF

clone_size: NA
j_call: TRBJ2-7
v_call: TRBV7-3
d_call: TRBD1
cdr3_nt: TGTGCCAGCAGCTTAAGGGGGACAGGGGCCTACGAGCAGTACTTC
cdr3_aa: CASSLRGTGAYEQYF

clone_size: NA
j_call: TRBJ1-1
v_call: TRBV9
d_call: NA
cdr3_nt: TGTGCCAGCAGCGTAGCAGTTGATGGTACTGAAGCTTTCTTT
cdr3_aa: CASSVAVDGTEAFF

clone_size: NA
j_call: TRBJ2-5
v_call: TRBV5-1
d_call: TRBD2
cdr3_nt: TGCGCCAGCAGCTTGGGTGTGACTAGCGGGGGTGAGGAGACCCAGTACTTC
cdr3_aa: CASSLGVTSGGEETQYF

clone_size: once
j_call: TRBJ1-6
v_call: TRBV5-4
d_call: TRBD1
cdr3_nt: TGTGCCAGCAGCTCCGGACAGGGTACCACCTATAATTCACCCCTCCACTTT
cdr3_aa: CASSSGQGTTYNSPLHF

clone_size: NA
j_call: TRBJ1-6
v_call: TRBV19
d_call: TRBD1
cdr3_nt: TGTGCCAGTAGACAGGGGACGAATTCACCCCTCCACTTT
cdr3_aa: CASRQGTNSPLHF

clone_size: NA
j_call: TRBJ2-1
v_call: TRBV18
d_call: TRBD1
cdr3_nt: TGTGCCAGCTCACCGCTACCGGGACAGGGGTCTCCGCAGTTCTTC
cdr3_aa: CASSPLPGQGSPQFF

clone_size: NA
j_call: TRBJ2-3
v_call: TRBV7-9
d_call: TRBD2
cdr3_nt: TGTGCCAGCACTCTAGCGGGGGGCACAGATACGCAGTATTTT
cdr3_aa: CASTLAGGTDTQYF

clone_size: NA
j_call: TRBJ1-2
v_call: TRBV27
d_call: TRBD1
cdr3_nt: TGTGCCAGCAGTTTATCTGGGACAGGGTATGGCTACACCTTC
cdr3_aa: CASSLSGTGYGYTF

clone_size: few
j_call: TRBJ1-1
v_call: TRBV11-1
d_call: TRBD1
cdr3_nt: TGTGCCAGCAGCCAACACAGGGGCACTGAAGCTTTCTTT
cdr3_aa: CASSQHRGTEAFF

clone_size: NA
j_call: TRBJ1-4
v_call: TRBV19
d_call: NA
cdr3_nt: TGTGCCAGTACCCCCCCGGACAGCGGGGCAAATGAAAAACTGTTTTTT
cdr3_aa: CASTPPDSGANEKLFF

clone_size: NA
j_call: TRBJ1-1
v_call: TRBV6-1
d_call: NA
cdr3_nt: TGTGCCAGCAGTGAAATACAAAAGTCTGAAGCTTTCTTT
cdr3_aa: CASSEIQKSEAFF

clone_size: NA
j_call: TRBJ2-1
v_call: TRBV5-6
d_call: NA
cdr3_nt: TGTGCCAGCAGCTCCTTAGTGGTTGAGCAGTTCTTC
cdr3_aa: CASSSLVVEQFF